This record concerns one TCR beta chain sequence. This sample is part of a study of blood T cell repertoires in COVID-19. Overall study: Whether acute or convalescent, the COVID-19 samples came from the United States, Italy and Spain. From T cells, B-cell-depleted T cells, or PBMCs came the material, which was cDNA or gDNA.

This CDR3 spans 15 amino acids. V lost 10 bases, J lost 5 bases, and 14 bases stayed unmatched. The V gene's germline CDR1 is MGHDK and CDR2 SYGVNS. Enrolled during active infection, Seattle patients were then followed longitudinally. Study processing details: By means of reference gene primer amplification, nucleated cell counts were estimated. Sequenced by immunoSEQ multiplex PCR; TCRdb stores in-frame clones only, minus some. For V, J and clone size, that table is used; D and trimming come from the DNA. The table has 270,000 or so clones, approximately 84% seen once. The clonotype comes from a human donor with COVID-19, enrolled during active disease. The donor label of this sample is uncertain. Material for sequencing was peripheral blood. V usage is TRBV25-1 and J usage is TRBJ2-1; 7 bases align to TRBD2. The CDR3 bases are TGTGCCACCTCGACTTGGGGGGGGAGTGACAATGAGCAGTTCTTC. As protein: CATSTWGGSDNEQFF.